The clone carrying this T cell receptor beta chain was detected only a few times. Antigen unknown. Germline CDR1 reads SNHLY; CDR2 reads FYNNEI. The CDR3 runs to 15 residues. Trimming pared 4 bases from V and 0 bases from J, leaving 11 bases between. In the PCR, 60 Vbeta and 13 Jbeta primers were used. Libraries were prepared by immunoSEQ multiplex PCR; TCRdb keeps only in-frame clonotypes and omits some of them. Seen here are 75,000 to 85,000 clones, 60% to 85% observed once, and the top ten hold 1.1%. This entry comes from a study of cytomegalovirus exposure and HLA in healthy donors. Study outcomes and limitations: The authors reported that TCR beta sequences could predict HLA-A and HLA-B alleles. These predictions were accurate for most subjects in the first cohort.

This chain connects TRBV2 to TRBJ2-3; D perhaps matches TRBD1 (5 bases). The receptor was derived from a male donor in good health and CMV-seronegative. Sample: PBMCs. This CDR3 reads CASSVRGSSTDTQYF. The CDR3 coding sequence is TGTGCCAGCAGTGTTAGGGGCAGCAGCACAGATACGCAGTATTTT. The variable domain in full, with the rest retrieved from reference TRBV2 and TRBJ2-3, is EPEVTQTPSHQVTQMGQEVILRCVPISNHLYFYWYRQILGQKVEFLVSFYNNEISEKSEIFDDQFSVERPDGSNFTLKIRSTKLEDSAMYFCASSVRGSSTDTQYFGPGTRLTVL.